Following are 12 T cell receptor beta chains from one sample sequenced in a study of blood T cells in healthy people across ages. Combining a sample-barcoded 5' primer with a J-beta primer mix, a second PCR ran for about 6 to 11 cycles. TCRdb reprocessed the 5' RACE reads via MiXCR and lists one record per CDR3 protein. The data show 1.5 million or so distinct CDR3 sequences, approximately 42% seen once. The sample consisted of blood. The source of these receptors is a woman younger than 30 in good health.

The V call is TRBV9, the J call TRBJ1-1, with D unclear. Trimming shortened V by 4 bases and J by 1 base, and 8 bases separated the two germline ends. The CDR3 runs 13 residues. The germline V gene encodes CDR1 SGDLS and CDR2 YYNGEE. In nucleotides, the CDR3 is TGTGCCAGCAGCAGGCCTCCGAACACTGAAGCTTTCTTT. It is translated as CASSRPPNTEAFF.

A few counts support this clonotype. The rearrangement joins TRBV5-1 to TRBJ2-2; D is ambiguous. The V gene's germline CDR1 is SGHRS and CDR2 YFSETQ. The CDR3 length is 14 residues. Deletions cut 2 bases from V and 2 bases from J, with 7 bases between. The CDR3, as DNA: TGCGCCAGCAGCTTCCCCACAAACACCGGGGAGCTGTTTTTT. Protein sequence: CASSFPTNTGELFF.

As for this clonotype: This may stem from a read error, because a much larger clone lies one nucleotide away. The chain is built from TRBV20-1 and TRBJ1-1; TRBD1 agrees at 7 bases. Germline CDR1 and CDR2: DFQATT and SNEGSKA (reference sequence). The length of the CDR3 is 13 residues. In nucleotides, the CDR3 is TGCAGTGCTAGGGGACAGCCGAACACTGGAGCTTTCTTT. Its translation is CSARGQPNTGAFF.

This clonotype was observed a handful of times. The CDR3 spells CASTLALIEETQYF. Written as DNA, the CDR3 is TGTGCCAGCACCCTAGCCCTAATCGAAGAGACCCAGTACTTC. This sequence joins TRBV7-2 and TRBJ2-5; a weak D match, TRBD2 (5 bases). Per germline, CDR1 SGHTA and CDR2 FQGNSA. The V and J ends lost 7 bases and 3 bases respectively, with 15 bases between them. The CDR3 runs 14 residues.

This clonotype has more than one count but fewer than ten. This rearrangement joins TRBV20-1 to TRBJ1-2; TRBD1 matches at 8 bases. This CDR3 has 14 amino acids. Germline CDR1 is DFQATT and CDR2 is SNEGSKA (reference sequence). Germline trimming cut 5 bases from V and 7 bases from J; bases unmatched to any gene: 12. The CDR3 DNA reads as TGCAGTGCTGAATTACGACAGGGGACTATTGGCTACACCTTC. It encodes CSAELRQGTIGYTF.

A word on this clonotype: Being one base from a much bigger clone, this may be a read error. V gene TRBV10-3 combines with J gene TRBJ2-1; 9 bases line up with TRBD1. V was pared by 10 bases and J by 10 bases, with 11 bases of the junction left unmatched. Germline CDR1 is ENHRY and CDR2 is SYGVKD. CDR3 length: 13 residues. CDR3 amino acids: CASRGEGQGEQFF. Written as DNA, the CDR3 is TGTGCCAGCAGAGGAGAAGGACAGGGGGAGCAGTTCTTC.

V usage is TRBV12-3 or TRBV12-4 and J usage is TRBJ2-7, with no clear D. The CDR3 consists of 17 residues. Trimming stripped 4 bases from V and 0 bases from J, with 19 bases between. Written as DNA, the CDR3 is TGTGCCAGCAGTTCCACCGAACGCCCGATCAGCTCCTACGAGCAGTACTTC. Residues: CASSSTERPISSYEQYF.

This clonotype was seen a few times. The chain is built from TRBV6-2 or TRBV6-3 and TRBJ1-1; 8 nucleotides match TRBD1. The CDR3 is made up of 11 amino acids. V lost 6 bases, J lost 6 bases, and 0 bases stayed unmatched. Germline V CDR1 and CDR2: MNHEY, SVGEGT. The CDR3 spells CASRQGAEAFF. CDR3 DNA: TGTGCCAGCAGACAGGGGGCTGAAGCTTTCTTT.

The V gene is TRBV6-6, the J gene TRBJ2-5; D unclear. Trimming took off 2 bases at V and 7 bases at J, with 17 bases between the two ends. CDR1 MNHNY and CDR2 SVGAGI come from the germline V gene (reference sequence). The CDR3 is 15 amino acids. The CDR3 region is CASSYGDRSERTQYF. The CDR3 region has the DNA TGTGCCAGCAGTTACGGCGACCGTTCGGAGAGGACCCAGTACTTC.

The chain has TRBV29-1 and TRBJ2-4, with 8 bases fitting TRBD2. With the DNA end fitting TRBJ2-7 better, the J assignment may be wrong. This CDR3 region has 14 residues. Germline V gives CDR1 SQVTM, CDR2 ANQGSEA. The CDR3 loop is CSVIPGLGSYEQYF. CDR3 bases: TGCAGCGTTATCCCGGGACTAGGATCCTACGAGCAGTACTTC.

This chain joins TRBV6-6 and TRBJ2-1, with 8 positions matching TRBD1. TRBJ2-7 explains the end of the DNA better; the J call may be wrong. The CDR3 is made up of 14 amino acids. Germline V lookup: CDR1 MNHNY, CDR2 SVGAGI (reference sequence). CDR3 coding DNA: TGTGCCAGCAGCCGTGACAGGGGTTACAATGAGCAGTACTTC. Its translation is CASSRDRGYNEQYF.

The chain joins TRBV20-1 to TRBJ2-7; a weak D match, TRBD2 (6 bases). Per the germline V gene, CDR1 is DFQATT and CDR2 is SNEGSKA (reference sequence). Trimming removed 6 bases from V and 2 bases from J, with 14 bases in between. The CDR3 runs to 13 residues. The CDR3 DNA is TGCAGTGCCTCGGGGCGGGGAACCTACGAGCAGTACTTC. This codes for CSASGRGTYEQYF.